This record covers a single T cell receptor (beta chain). Its antigen is undetermined. CD4+ cells underwent separation, giving CD45RA+ naive and CD45RA-negative memory subsets. Deep was the level used in running the assay. Each replicate PCR on the sorted subsets used about 220 ng DNA (about 30,000 T cell genomes). Assay used: immunoSEQ multiplex PCR; TCRdb lists only in-frame clones, some missing. The data contain roughly 2.5 million clones, approximately 90% of them singletons. The source of the sample is a study of shared clonotypes between healthy human individuals. Findings of the study overall: Sorted-subset sequencing, rarefaction showed, was incomplete despite large depth.

This receptor was identified in a man between 18 and 35 years old in good health. The sequenced sample consisted of naive CD4+ T cells sorted from blood. Subset described: CD45RA+ positively selected.

The CDR3 here is CASRGDRAEAFF. In DNA, the CDR3 is TGTGCCAGCAGGGGGGACAGGGCTGAAGCTTTCTTT. The chain recombines TRBV6-5 with TRBJ1-1; 9 bases align to TRBD1. Germline V gene lookup returns CDR1 MNHEY and CDR2 SVGAGI. Germline trimming cut 6 bases from V and 6 bases from J; bases unmatched to any gene: 2. The CDR3 length is 12 residues.